This T cell receptor beta chain was identified in a study of cytotoxic CD8 clonotypes in ibrutinib-treated CLL. V dropped 5 bases and J dropped 2 bases, with 13 bases sitting between them. The length of the CDR3 is 14 residues. Per the germline V gene, CDR1 is GTSNPN and CDR2 is SVGIG (reference sequence). Some clones are missing from TCRdb's copy, which holds only in-frame ones; the method was immunoSEQ multiplex PCR. Counted here are 200,000 to 250,000 clones, roughly 77% occurring once; the ten biggest clones make up about 6%. The TCR sequence derives from a human donor with chronic lymphocytic leukemia. The rearrangement uses TRBV30 and TRBJ1-5; D is unresolved. This specimen was PBMCs, taken after 12 months of ibrutinib treatment. This CDR3 reads CAWDRAGGNQPQHF. The CDR3 DNA follows: TGTGCCTGGGACCGAGCTGGGGGCAATCAGCCCCAGCATTTT.